This entry describes one TCR beta chain. The repertoire was sequenced with immunoSEQ multiplex PCR; TCRdb's copy has only in-frame clones and lacks some. The data contain about 290,000 clones, approximately 88% of them seen just once; the ten biggest clones take up 0.94%. The data stem from a study of blood T cell repertoires in COVID-19. The length of the CDR3 is 14 residues. Germline V gene data show CDR1 as GTSNPN and CDR2 as SVGIG (reference sequence). V was cut by 0 bases and J by 5 bases, with 13 bases left in between. The sample comprised peripheral blood. The chain combines TRBV30 with TRBJ1-2, with D possibly TRBD1 on 6 matching bases. The clonotype comes from a woman in her thirties or forties who had recovered from COVID-19. In DNA, the CDR3 is TGTGCCTGGAGTGTTTTCCGGACAGATTATGGCTACACCTTC. Its translation: CAWSVFRTDYGYTF. The variable domain in full, completed from reference TRBV30 and TRBJ1-2, reads SQTIHQWPATLVQPVGSPLSLECTVEGTSNPNLYWYRQAAGRGLQLLFYSVGIGQISSEVPQNLSASRPQDRQFILSSKKLLLSDSGFYLCAWSVFRTDYGYTFGSGTRLTVV.